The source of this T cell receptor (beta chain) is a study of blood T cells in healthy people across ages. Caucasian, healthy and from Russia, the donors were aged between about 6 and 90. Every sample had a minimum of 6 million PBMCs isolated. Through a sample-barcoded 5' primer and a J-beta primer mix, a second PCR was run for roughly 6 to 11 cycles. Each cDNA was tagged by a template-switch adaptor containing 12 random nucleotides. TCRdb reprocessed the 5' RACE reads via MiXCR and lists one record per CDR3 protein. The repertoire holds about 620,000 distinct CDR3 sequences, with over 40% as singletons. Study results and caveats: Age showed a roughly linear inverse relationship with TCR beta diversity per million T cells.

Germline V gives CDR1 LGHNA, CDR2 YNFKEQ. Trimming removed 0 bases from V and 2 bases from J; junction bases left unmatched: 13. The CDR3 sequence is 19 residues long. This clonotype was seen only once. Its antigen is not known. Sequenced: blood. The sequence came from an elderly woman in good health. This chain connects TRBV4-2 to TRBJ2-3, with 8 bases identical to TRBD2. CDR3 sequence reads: CASSQERSGGAMDTDTQYF. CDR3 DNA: TGTGCCAGCAGCCAAGAGAGAAGCGGGGGCGCCATGGACACAGATACGCAGTATTTT.